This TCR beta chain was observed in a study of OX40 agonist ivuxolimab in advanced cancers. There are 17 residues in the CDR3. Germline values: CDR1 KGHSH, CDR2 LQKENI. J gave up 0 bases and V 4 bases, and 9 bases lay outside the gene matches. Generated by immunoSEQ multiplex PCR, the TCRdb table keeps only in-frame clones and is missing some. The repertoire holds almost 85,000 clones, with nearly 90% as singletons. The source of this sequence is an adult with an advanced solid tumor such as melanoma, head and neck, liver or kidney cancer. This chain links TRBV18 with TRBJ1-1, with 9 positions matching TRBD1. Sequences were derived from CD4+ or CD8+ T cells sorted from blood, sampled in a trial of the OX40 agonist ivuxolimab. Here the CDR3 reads CASSLQGALFMNTEAFF. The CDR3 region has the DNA TGTGCCAGCTCACTACAGGGGGCTTTATTCATGAACACTGAAGCTTTCTTT.